This T cell receptor (beta chain) was sequenced in a study of control samples from healthy donors and cancer patients. Libraries were prepared by immunoSEQ multiplex PCR; TCRdb keeps only in-frame clonotypes and omits some of them. The sample contains about 120,000 clones, more than 75% of which appear only once. CDR1 is SGHAT and CDR2 is FQNNGV in the germline V gene. The trim removed 7 bases at V and 6 bases at J, leaving 9 bases unmatched. The CDR3 spans 13 residues. This TCR derives from a woman aged 70-85 years in good health. Sequencing was done on a sample of blood. V gene TRBV11-2 combines with J gene TRBJ2-7; 7 nucleotides line up with TRBD2. The CDR3 region is CASTMGGSSEQYF. The CDR3 coding sequence is TGTGCCAGCACTATGGGGGGGTCTAGCGAGCAGTACTTC.